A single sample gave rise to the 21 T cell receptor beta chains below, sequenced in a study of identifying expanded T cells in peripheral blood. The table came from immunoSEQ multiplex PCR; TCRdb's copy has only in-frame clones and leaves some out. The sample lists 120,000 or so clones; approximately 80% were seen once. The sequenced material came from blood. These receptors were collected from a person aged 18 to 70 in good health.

The CDR3 DNA follows: TGTGCCAGCAGCTTGCTTCCTAGCGGGGGGGCCGCAGGTGAGCAGTTCTTC. It translates to CASSLLPSGGAAGEQFF. This sequence joins TRBV7-2 and TRBJ2-1, with 12 bases that match TRBD2. Germline CDR1 reads SGHTA; CDR2 reads FQGNSA. The CDR3 extends over 17 amino acids. V trimming: 3 bases; J trimming: 9 bases; junction bases outside the gene matches: 12.

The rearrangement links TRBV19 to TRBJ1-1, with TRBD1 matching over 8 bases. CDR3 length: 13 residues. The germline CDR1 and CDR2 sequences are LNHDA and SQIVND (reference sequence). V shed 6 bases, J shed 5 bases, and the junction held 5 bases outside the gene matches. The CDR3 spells CASSPGTGTEAFF. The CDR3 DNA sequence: TGTGCCAGTAGCCCCGGGACAGGTACTGAAGCTTTCTTT.

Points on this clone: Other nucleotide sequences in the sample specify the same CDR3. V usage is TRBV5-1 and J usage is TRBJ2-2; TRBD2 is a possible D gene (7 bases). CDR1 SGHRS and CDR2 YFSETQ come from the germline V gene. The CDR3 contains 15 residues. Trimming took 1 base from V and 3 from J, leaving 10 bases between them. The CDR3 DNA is TGCGCCAGCAGCTTGCTAGGGGGGGACACCGGGGAGCTGTTTTTT. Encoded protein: CASSLLGGDTGELFF.

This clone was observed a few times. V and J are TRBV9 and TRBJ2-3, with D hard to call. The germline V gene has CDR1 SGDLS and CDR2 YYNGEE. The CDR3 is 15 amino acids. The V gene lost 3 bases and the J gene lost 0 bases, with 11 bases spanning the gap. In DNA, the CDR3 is TGTGCCAGCAGCGCTCAGCCAAAAAGCACAGATACGCAGTATTTT. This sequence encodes CASSAQPKSTDTQYF.

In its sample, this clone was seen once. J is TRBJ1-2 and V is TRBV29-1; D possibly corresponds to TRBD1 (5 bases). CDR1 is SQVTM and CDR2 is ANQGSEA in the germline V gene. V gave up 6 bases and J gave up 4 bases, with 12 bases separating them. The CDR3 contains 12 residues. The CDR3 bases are TGCAGCGTACTACACAGGCCCTATGGCTACACCTTC. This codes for CSVLHRPYGYTF.

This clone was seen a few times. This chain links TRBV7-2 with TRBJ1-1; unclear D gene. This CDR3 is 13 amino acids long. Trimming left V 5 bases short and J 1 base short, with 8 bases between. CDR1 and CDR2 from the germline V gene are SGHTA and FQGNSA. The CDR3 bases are TGTGCCAGCAGCCCGGACGGGAACACTGAAGCTTTCTTT. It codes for CASSPDGNTEAFF.

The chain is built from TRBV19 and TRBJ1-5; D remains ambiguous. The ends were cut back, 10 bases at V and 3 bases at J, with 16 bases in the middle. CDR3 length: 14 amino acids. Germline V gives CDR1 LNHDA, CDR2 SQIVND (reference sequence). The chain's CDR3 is CATLEAGYNQPQHF. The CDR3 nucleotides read TGTGCCACCCTAGAAGCGGGATACAATCAGCCCCAGCATTTT.

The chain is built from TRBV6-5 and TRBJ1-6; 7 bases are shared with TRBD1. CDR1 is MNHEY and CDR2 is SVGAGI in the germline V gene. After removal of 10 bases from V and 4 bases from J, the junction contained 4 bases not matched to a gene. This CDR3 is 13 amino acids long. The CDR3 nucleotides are TGTGCCACCGGACAGGATTATAATTCACCCCTCCACTTT. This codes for CATGQDYNSPLHF.

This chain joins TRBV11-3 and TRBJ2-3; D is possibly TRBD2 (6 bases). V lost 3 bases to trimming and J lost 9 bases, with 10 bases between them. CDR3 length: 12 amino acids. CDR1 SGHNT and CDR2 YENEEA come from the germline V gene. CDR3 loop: CASSFRDLTQYF. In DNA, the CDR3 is TGTGCCAGCAGCTTCCGGGACTTAACGCAGTATTTT.

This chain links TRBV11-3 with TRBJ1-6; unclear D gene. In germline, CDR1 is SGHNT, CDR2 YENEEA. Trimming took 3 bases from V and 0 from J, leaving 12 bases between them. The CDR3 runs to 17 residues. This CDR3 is CASSLGLTDSYNSPLHF. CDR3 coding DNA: TGTGCCAGCAGCTTGGGCCTTACAGACTCCTATAATTCACCCCTCCACTTT.

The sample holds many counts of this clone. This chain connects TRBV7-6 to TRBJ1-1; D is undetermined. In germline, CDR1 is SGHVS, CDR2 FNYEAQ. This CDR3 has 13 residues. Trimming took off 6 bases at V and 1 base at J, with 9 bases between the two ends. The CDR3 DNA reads TGTGCCAGCAGAAAACAGCCGAACACTGAAGCTTTCTTT. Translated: CASRKQPNTEAFF.

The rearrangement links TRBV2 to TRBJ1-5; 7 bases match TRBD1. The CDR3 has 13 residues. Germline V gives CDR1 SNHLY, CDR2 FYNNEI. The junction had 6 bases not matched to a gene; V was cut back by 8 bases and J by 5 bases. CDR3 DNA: TGTGCCAGCCAGGGGGAGGGCTATCAGCCCCAGCATTTT. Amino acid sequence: CASQGEGYQPQHF.

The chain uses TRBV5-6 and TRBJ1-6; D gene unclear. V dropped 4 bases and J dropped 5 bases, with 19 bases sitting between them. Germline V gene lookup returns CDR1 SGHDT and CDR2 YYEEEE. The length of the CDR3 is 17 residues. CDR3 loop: CASSPTILRENNSPLHF. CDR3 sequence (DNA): TGTGCCAGCAGCCCTACTATTTTACGGGAGAATAATTCACCCCTCCACTTT.

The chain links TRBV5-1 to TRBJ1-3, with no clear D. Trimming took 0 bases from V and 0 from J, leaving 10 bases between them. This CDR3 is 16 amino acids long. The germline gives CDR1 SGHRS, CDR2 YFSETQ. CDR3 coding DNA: TGCGCCAGCAGCTTGGCCGGGCGGGGCTCTGGAAACACCATATATTTT. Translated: CASSLAGRGSGNTIYF.

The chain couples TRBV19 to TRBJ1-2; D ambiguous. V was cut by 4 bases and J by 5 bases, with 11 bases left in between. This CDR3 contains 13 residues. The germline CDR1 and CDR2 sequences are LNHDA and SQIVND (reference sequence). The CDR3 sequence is CASSRTEAYGYTF. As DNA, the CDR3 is TGTGCCAGTAGTAGGACGGAGGCGTATGGCTACACCTTC.

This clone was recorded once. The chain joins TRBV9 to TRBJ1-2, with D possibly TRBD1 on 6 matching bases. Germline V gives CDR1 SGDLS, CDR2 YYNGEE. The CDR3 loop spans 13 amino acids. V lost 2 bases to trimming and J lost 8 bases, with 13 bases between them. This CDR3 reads CASSVSGVGGYTF. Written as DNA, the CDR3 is TGTGCCAGCAGCGTTTCAGGGGTAGGCGGCTACACCTTC.

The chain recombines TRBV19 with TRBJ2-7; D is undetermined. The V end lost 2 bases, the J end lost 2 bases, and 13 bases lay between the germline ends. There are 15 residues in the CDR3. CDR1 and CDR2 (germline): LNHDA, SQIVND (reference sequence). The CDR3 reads CASSIRAGETYEQYF. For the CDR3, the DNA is TGTGCCAGTAGTATAAGAGCAGGCGAAACCTACGAGCAGTACTTC. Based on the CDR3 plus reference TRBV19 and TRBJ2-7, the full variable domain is DGGITQSPKYLFRKEGQNVTLSCEQNLNHDAMYWYRQDPGQGLRLIYYSQIVNDFQKGDIAEGYSVSREKKESFPLTVTSAQKNPTAFYLCASSIRAGETYEQYFGPGTRLTVT.

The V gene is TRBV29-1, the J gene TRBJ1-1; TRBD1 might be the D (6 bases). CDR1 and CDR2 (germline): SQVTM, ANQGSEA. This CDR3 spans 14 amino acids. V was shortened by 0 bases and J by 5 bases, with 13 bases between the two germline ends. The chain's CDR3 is CSVEEVRGKTEAFF. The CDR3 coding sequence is TGCAGCGTTGAAGAAGTCAGGGGAAAGACTGAAGCTTTCTTT.

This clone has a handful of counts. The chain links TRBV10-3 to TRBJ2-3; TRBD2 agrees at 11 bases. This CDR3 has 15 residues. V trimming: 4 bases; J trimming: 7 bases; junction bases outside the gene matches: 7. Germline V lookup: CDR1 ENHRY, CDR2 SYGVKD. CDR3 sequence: CAISATSGITNTQYF. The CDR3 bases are TGTGCCATCAGTGCGACTAGCGGGATTACTAATACGCAGTATTTT.

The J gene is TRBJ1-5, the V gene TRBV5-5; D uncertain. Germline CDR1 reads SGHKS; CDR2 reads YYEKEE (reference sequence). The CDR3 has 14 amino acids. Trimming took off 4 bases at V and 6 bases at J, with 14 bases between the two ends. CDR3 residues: CASSPGPRAQPQHF. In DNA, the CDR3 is TGTGCCAGCAGCCCCGGGCCTCGGGCTCAGCCCCAGCATTTT. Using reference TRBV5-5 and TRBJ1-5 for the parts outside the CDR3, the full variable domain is DAGVTQSPTHLIKTRGQQVTLRCSPISGHKSVSWYQQVLGQGPQFIFQYYEKEERGRGNFPDRFSARQFPNYSSELNVNALLLGDSALYLCASSPGPRAQPQHFGDGTRLSIL.

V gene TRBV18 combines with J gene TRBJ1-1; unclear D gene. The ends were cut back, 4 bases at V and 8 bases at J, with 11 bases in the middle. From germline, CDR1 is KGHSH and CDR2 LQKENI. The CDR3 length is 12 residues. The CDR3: CASSQNKLEAFF. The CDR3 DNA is TGTGCCAGCTCACAAAACAAGCTAGAAGCTTTCTTT.